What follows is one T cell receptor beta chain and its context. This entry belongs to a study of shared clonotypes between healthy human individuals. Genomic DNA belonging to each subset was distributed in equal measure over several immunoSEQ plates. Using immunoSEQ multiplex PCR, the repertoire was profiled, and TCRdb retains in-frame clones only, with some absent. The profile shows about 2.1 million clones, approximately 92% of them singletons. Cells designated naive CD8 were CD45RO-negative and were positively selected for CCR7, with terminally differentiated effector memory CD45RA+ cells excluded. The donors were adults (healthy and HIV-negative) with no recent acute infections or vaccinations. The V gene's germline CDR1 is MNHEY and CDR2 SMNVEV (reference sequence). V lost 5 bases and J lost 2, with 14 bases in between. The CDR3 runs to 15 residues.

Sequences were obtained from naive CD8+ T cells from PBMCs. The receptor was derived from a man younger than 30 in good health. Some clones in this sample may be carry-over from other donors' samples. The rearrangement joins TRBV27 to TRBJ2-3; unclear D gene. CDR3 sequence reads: CASSPQAPVTDTQYF. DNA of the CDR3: TGTGCCAGCAGTCCCCAGGCCCCAGTCACAGATACGCAGTATTTT.